These T cell receptor beta chains were read from a single sample in a study of blood T cell repertoires in COVID-19. The table came from immunoSEQ multiplex PCR; TCRdb's copy has only in-frame clones and leaves some out. The sample consists of around 200,000 clones, about 80% of them appearing once. Sequencing was done on a sample of peripheral blood. These receptor sequences come from a human donor with acute or convalescent COVID-19. The donor label of this sample is uncertain. Both conserved end residues are part of each CDR3. D genes are given only for firm matches. Size is omitted from some rows. Given values are once, few, many or a class for expanded clones.

D	V	size	J	CDR3	DNA
NA	TRBV5-1	NA	TRBJ2-7	CASSLVTDAYEQYF	TGCGCCAGCAGCTTGGTGACAGACGCCTACGAGCAGTACTTC
TRBD1	TRBV19	NA	TRBJ2-2	CASSITGQSTGELFF	TGTGCCAGTAGTATAACGGGACAGAGCACCGGGGAGCTGTTTTTT
TRBD1	TRBV29-1	NA	TRBJ1-4	CSVVEGAGEKLFF	TGCAGCGTTGTAGAGGGGGCGGGTGAAAAACTGTTTTTT
NA	TRBV21-1	NA	TRBJ2-3	CASSTPGLAGNRTDTQYF	TGTGCCAGCAGCACGCCGGGACTAGCGGGCAACCGCACAGATACGCAGTATTTT
TRBD2	TRBV7-2	NA	TRBJ2-1	CASSLRLSGGVNEQFF	TGTGCCAGCAGCTTAAGGTTGAGCGGGGGGGTCAATGAGCAGTTCTTC
TRBD1	TRBV10-1	few	TRBJ1-2	CASSENRGPTRYGYTF	TGCGCCAGCAGTGAGAACAGGGGCCCGACCCGCTATGGCTACACCTTC
TRBD1	TRBV2	NA	TRBJ2-3	CASSPTGSTDTQYF	TGTGCCAGCAGTCCGACAGGGAGCACAGATACGCAGTATTTT
NA	TRBV7-2	once	TRBJ2-1	CASSGQSGYNEQFF	TGTGCCAGCAGTGGACAAAGCGGGTACAATGAGCAGTTCTTC
NA	TRBV5-6	NA	TRBJ2-2	CASSLRGRVPGELFF	TGTGCCAGCAGCTTGCGGGGAAGGGTACCCGGGGAGCTGTTTTTT
NA	TRBV6-5	NA	TRBJ2-6	CASSRTGTGANVLTF	TGTGCCAGCAGTCGTACAGGGACCGGGGCCAACGTCCTGACTTTC
TRBD1	TRBV2	NA	TRBJ2-7	CASSVGGQGPWEQYF	TGTGCCAGCAGTGTGGGGGGACAGGGACCATGGGAGCAGTACTTC
NA	TRBV6-5	NA	TRBJ1-2	CASSPMRSNYGYTF	TGTGCCAGCAGTCCAATGAGGAGTAACTATGGCTACACCTTC
NA	TRBV18	NA	TRBJ1-1	CASSPAEGEVGTEAFF	TGTGCCAGCTCACCTGCCGAGGGGGAAGTGGGCACTGAAGCTTTCTTT
TRBD1	TRBV6-5	once	TRBJ1-2	CASSRTGGSYGYTF	TGTGCCAGCAGTCGGACAGGGGGGTCTTATGGCTACACCTTC
NA	TRBV5-1	once	TRBJ2-2	CASSYVGGDTGELFF	TGCGCCAGCAGCTACGTAGGGGGGGACACCGGGGAGCTGTTTTTT
TRBD1	TRBV2	NA	TRBJ2-7	CASSAQGASYEQYF	TGTGCCAGCAGTGCCCAGGGGGCGTCCTACGAGCAGTACTTC
NA	TRBV7-8	NA	TRBJ2-7	CASSLTREYEQYF	TGTGCCAGCAGCCTTACGAGGGAATACGAGCAGTACTTC
NA	TRBV30	many	TRBJ1-2	CAWTVDYGYTF	TGTGCCTGGACGGTGGACTATGGCTACACCTTC
NA	TRBV5-1	NA	TRBJ2-2	CASSSYRETGELFF	TGCGCCAGCAGCTCGTACAGGGAAACCGGGGAGCTGTTTTTT
NA	TRBV30	NA	TRBJ2-3	CAWSTPSVGTDTQYF	TGTGCCTGGAGTACCCCTAGCGTGGGCACAGATACGCAGTATTTT
TRBD1	TRBV6-1	NA	TRBJ2-3	CASSEPPGGSSQYF	TGTGCCAGCAGTGAACCCCCAGGGGGCAGTTCGCAGTATTTT
NA	TRBV9	NA	TRBJ1-5	CASSVDTGNSNQPQHF	TGTGCCAGCAGCGTAGATACGGGGAATAGCAATCAGCCCCAGCATTTT
NA	TRBV5-1	NA	TRBJ2-6	CASAPELPGVSPGANVLTF	TGCGCCAGCGCACCGGAGTTACCCGGGGTGTCGCCCGGGGCCAACGTCCTGACTTTC
TRBD1	TRBV11-1	NA	TRBJ2-3	CASSSRTGGNTDTQYF	TGTGCCAGCAGCTCACGGACAGGGGGCAACACAGATACGCAGTATTTT
TRBD2	TRBV19	NA	TRBJ2-1	CASSIERLAGGLSELLYNEQFF	TGTGCCAGTAGTATAGAACGACTAGCGGGGGGCCTATCGGAACTATTGTACAATGAGCAGTTCTTC
NA	TRBV6-1	NA	TRBJ1-2	CASSESGAGYTF	TGTGCCAGCAGTGAGTCAGGTGCTGGCTACACCTTC
TRBD1	TRBV9	NA	TRBJ1-3	CASSERAYKENRDRRNTIYF	TGTGCCAGCAGCGAAAGAGCCTACAAAGAAAACCGGGACAGACGAAACACCATATATTTT
NA	TRBV7-9	NA	TRBJ1-5	CASSPTGVQPQHF	TGTGCCAGCAGCCCCACCGGAGTTCAGCCCCAGCATTTT
TRBD1	TRBV11-1	NA	TRBJ1-2	CASSARDRVVGYTF	TGTGCCAGCAGCGCCCGGGACAGGGTCGTTGGCTACACCTTC